One sample yielded the 20 T cell receptor beta chains listed below, sequenced in a study of CD8 T cells in ankylosing spondylitis. Using its own MiXCR run on the 5' RACE reads, TCRdb lists one record per CDR3 protein. The top ten clones hold approximately 8% of a sample with about 160,000 distinct CDR3 sequences, around 19% of them seen once. Sequenced material: blood, either unsorted or a sorted T cell fraction (not recorded which). These receptors all stem from a male donor with ankylosing spondylitis or in good health (not recorded which).

This sequence joins TRBV4-1 and TRBJ2-5; TRBD2 might be the D (6 bases). The germline CDR1 and CDR2 sequences are MGHRA and YSYEKL. Trimming removed 0 bases at V and 4 bases at J, with 18 bases between. The CDR3 is 17 residues long. The CDR3 DNA is TGCGCCAGCAGCCAAGAGGCCCAAACTAGCTATGGAGAGACCCAGTACTTC. This codes for CASSQEAQTSYGETQYF.

Ten or more counts support this clonotype. The J gene is TRBJ1-1, the V gene TRBV20-1; 9 bases are a match to TRBD1. The germline V gene has CDR1 DFQATT and CDR2 SNEGSKA (reference sequence). J lost 1 base, V lost 0 bases, and 3 bases had no gene match. The CDR3 sequence is 15 residues long. CDR3 nucleotide sequence: TGCAGTGCTAGAGATGAGACAGGGGGGAACACTGAAGCTTTCTTT. Translated, it gives CSARDETGGNTEAFF.

This clonotype was counted many times. The V gene is TRBV11-2, the J gene TRBJ2-3; D is unresolved. This CDR3 contains 12 residues. Trimming removed 6 bases at V and 0 bases at J, with 4 bases between. Germline CDR1 SGHAT, CDR2 FQNNGV. This CDR3 is CASSSSTDTQYF. CDR3 DNA: TGTGCCAGCAGTAGTAGCACAGATACGCAGTATTTT.

In this sample, this clonotype turned up many times. The junction departs from germline at one end; a sequencing error may be responsible. The rearrangement joins TRBV5-1 to TRBJ1-1; no definite D call. The CDR3 spans 13 residues. CDR1 is SGHRS and CDR2 is YFSETQ in the germline V gene. The CDR3 sequence is CASSSNMNTEAFF. CDR3 in DNA: TGCGCCAGCAGCTCTAACATGAATACTGAAGCTTTCTTT. The variable domain in full, completed from reference TRBV5-1 and TRBJ1-1, reads KAGVTQTPRYLIKTRGQQVTLSCSPISGHRSVSWYQQTPGQGLQFLFEYFSETQRNKGNFPGRFSGRQFSNSRSEMNVSTLELGDSALYLCASSSNMNTEAFFGQGTRLTVV.

This clonotype has just one count. Sequence at one end of the junction differs from germline and may be a read error. The V and J genes are TRBV30 and TRBJ2-4; TRBD2 is a possible D gene (6 bases). CDR1 is GTSNPN, CDR2 SVGIG, per germline (reference sequence). The CDR3 is 16 residues long. The CDR3 DNA sequence: TGTGCCCGGAGTGGGCACCTCCGGGGGGCCAAAAACATTCAGTACTTC. Protein: CARSGHLRGAKNIQYF.

The rearrangement uses TRBV5-1 and TRBJ2-7, with 11 bases fitting TRBD2. This CDR3 contains 16 residues. Germline trimming cut 4 bases from V and 5 bases from J; bases unmatched to any gene: 11. Germline lookup yields CDR1 SGHRS and CDR2 YFSETQ. Here the CDR3 reads CASSLPTSGRRDEQYF. The CDR3 coding sequence is TGCGCCAGCAGCCTGCCTACTAGCGGGAGAAGGGACGAGCAGTACTTC.

The chain recombines TRBV12-5 with TRBJ1-1, with TRBD1 matching over 7 bases. The ends lost 6 bases at V and 1 base at J; junction bases unmatched: 8. Germline lookup yields CDR1 LGHNT and CDR2 FRNRAP. The CDR3 runs to 15 residues. CDR3 region: CASGSPDRANTEAFF. The CDR3 bases are TGTGCTAGTGGAAGCCCCGACAGGGCGAACACTGAAGCTTTCTTT. Supplemented by reference TRBV12-5 and TRBJ1-1, the full variable domain reads DARVTQTPRHKVTEMGQEVTMRCQPILGHNTVFWYRQTMMQGLELLAYFRNRAPLDDSGMPKDRFSAEMPDATLATLKIQPSEPRDSAVYFCASGSPDRANTEAFFGQGTRLTVV.

This clonotype appeared a few times. J is TRBJ2-1 and V is TRBV13; tentatively, D is TRBD2 (5 bases). The CDR3 length is 18 residues. V lost 0 bases and J 3 bases, leaving 18 bases between the germline ends. CDR1 is PRHDT and CDR2 is FYEKMQ in the germline V gene (reference sequence). The CDR3 spells CASSLGPGWAGGYNEQFF. CDR3 DNA sequence: TGTGCCAGCAGCTTAGGCCCTGGGTGGGCGGGCGGCTACAATGAGCAGTTCTTC.

The chain is built from TRBV2 and TRBJ1-3; 8 nucleotides agree with TRBD1. The CDR3 covers 16 residues. J lost 0 bases, V lost 6 bases, and 7 bases had no gene match. Per germline, CDR1 SNHLY and CDR2 FYNNEI. CDR3 nucleotide sequence: TGTGCCAGCAGCTCCTGGACAGGGACCTCTGGAAACACCATATATTTT. It specifies CASSSWTGTSGNTIYF.

V gene TRBV6-2 or TRBV6-3 combines with J gene TRBJ1-6; TRBD1 might be the D (6 bases). The CDR3 spans 15 residues. Per germline, CDR1 MNHEY and CDR2 SVGEGT. The ends were cut back, 4 bases at V and 9 bases at J, with 16 bases in the middle. This CDR3 is CASSSTVRGSSPLHF. The CDR3 DNA sequence: TGTGCCAGCAGTTCAACGGTCAGGGGTTCTTCACCCCTCCACTTT.

This clonotype came up a few times. V usage is TRBV11-2 and J usage is TRBJ1-1, with unresolved D. In germline, CDR1 is SGHAT, CDR2 FQNNGV. V gave up 0 bases and J gave up 6 bases, with 5 bases separating them. CDR3 length: 12 amino acids. The CDR3 loop is CASSLDRSEAFF. CDR3 DNA: TGTGCCAGCAGCTTAGACAGGTCTGAAGCTTTCTTT.

This chain uses TRBV3-1 with TRBJ1-2, with D uncertain. Trimming removed 3 bases from V and 4 bases from J, with 6 bases in between. In germline, CDR1 is LGHDT, CDR2 YNNKEL (reference sequence). The CDR3 is made up of 12 amino acids. The CDR3 loop is CASSQGVYGYTF. The CDR3 nucleotides read TGTGCCAGCAGCCAGGGCGTCTATGGCTACACCTTC.

With respect to this clonotype: A much larger clone differs by one base, so this may be a read error. The chain employs TRBV20-1 and TRBJ2-7, with unresolved D. V dropped 0 bases and J dropped 3 bases, with 12 bases sitting between them. The germline V gene has CDR1 DFQATT and CDR2 SNEGSKA (reference sequence). The CDR3 is 14 residues long. The CDR3 is CSARDNGVSYEQYF. The CDR3 DNA reads TGCAGTGCTAGAGATAACGGAGTGAGCTACGAGCAGTACTTC.

This clonotype was detected only a few times. The rearrangement links TRBV5-1 to TRBJ2-7; the match to TRBD2 covers 13 bases. The germline CDR1 and CDR2 sequences are SGHRS and YFSETQ. The CDR3 runs to 18 residues. The junction had 11 bases not matched to a gene; V was cut back by 3 bases and J by 2 bases. The CDR3 nucleotides are TGCGCCAGCAGCTCCGGACTAGCGGGGGTGAAGAGGGCCTACGAGCAGTACTTC. Protein sequence: CASSSGLAGVKRAYEQYF.

This clonotype was recorded at least ten times. The rearrangement links TRBV20-1 to TRBJ1-1; a possible D gene is TRBD1 (5 bases). Germline CDR1 and CDR2: DFQATT and SNEGSKA (reference sequence). The V and J ends lost 3 bases and 4 bases respectively, with 18 bases between them. The CDR3 length is 15 residues. DNA for the CDR3: TGCAGTGCTAGGGAGTGGGGACCATCGGGCACTGAAGCTTTCTTT. Protein: CSAREWGPSGTEAFF.

This clonotype has ten or more counts. This chain links TRBV5-1 with TRBJ1-1, with 8 bases identical to TRBD1. V lost 4 bases to trimming and J lost 7 bases; unmatched junction nucleotides: 12. Per germline, CDR1 SGHRS and CDR2 YFSETQ. The CDR3 covers 15 residues. Here the CDR3 DNA reads TGCGCCAGCAGCGGGGGACAGGCGAGAATCGGTGAAGCTTTCTTT. Protein: CASSGGQARIGEAFF.

This clonotype appeared many times. The chain couples TRBV10-3 to TRBJ1-2; TRBD1 matches 9 bases. Germline V CDR1 and CDR2: ENHRY, SYGVKD. The CDR3 consists of 13 residues. The J segment lost 5 bases and the V segment lost 4 bases, leaving 2 bases of the junction unmatched. CDR3 sequence reads: CAISVDRGYGYTF. The CDR3 nucleotides read TGTGCCATCAGTGTGGACAGGGGATATGGCTACACCTTC.

J is TRBJ2-2 and V is TRBV2; TRBD2 matches at 13 bases. Germline V CDR1 and CDR2: SNHLY, FYNNEI. V lost 11 bases to trimming and J lost 5 bases; unmatched junction nucleotides: 17. CDR3 length: 18 residues. CDR3 loop: CAFCLRTSGSLRTGELFF. CDR3 coding DNA: TGTGCCTTCTGTTTACGGACTAGCGGGAGTCTTCGGACCGGGGAGCTGTTTTTT.

This clonotype was counted ten times or more. The V call is TRBV5-4, the J call TRBJ1-6, with D hard to call. This CDR3 is built from 15 residues. V was trimmed by 4 bases and J by 5 bases, leaving 13 bases between them. Germline CDR1 is SGHNT and CDR2 is YYREEE (reference sequence). CDR3 loop: CASSRDFENNSPLHF. CDR3 in DNA: TGTGCCAGCAGCCGAGACTTTGAAAATAATTCACCCCTCCACTTT.

In its sample, this clonotype was seen many times. The V and J genes are TRBV5-1 and TRBJ1-2; the D gene is possibly TRBD1 (5 bases). Trimming removed 0 bases at V and 8 bases at J, with 11 bases between. Germline lookup yields CDR1 SGHRS and CDR2 YFSETQ. The CDR3 spans 13 residues. This CDR3 reads CASSLVGDVGYTF. The DNA of the CDR3 is TGCGCCAGCAGCTTGGTGGGGGACGTAGGCTACACCTTC.